The next 18 T cell receptor beta chains were all read from a single sample in a study of T cell responses to AZD1222 COVID-19 vaccine. Some clones are missing from TCRdb's copy, which holds only in-frame ones; the method was immunoSEQ multiplex PCR. The sample yields about 82,000 clones, around 85% seen once. The sequenced sample was peripheral blood, obtained 28 days after the second AZD1222 dose. These receptors all come from an adult who received the AZD1222 COVID-19 vaccine.

The DNA for the CDR3 is TGTGCCAGCAGATCCGAGGGCACTGAAGCTTTCTTT. Protein sequence: CASRSEGTEAFF. This sequence joins TRBV6-4 and TRBJ1-1; D not resolved. The germline V gene encodes CDR1 MRHNA and CDR2 SNTAGT. The CDR3 consists of 12 residues. Between the trimmed V and J ends, which lost 6 bases and 4 bases, there was a span of 9 bases.

This clone has a single count. The genes are TRBV5-4 and TRBJ2-1; TRBD2 agrees at 11 bases. This CDR3 is built from 15 residues. V lost 4 bases to trimming and J lost 5 bases; unmatched junction nucleotides: 5. CDR1 is SGHNT, CDR2 YYREEE, per germline (reference sequence). The CDR3 DNA is TGTGCCAGCAGCCTCCTAGCGGGAGGCGACAATGAGCAGTTCTTC. Translated, it gives CASSLLAGGDNEQFF.

The chain employs TRBV7-9 and TRBJ2-1; perhaps TRBD2 as D (5 bases). The V end lost 3 bases, the J end lost 7 bases, and 7 bases lay between the germline ends. Germline CDR1 reads SEHNR; CDR2 reads FQNEAQ (reference sequence). The CDR3 contains 12 residues. CDR3 loop: CASSLDWNEQFF. CDR3 bases: TGTGCCAGCAGCTTGGACTGGAATGAGCAGTTCTTC.

The V gene is TRBV10-1, the J gene TRBJ2-2; the match to TRBD1 covers 8 bases. This CDR3 spans 16 amino acids. The germline V gene has CDR1 WNHNN and CDR2 SYGVQD (reference sequence). V shed 3 bases, J shed 4 bases, and the junction held 7 bases outside the gene matches. The chain's CDR3 is CASSEGQGQSTGELFF. CDR3 DNA sequence: TGCGCCAGCAGTGAAGGACAGGGTCAAAGCACCGGGGAGCTGTTTTTT.

The genes are TRBV7-8 and TRBJ1-4, with TRBD1 matching over 9 bases. The CDR3 loop spans 17 amino acids. J lost 8 bases, V lost 1 base, and 11 bases had no gene match. Germline V CDR1 and CDR2: SGHVS, FQNEAQ. The CDR3 DNA is TGTGCCAGCAGCTTAGTTAGGGGCCGGGACAGGGACGAAAAACTGTTTTTT. Translated, it gives CASSLVRGRDRDEKLFF.

The chain couples TRBV11-2 to TRBJ2-5; 7 positions match TRBD2. V lost 2 bases and J lost 5; bases outside the gene matches: 5. Per germline, CDR1 SGHAT and CDR2 FQNNGV. The CDR3 loop spans 14 amino acids. Here the CDR3 DNA reads TGTGCCAGCAGCTTAACGGGGGGAGGGGAGACCCAGTACTTC. Translated, it gives CASSLTGGGETQYF. Drawing the rest from reference TRBV11-2 and TRBJ2-5, the complete variable domain is EAGVAQSPRYKIIEKRQSVAFWCNPISGHATLYWYQQILGQGPKLLIQFQNNGVVDDSQLPKDRFSAERLKGVDSTLKIQPAKLEDSAVYLCASSLTGGGETQYFGPGTRLLVL.

In its sample, this clone was seen once. The CDR3 loop reads CASSSRKRGRTDQPQHF. CDR3 DNA: TGTGCCAGCAGCTCGCGTAAAAGGGGGCGCACGGACCAGCCCCAGCATTTT. The chain recombines TRBV5-6 with TRBJ1-5, with TRBD1 matching over 7 bases. Trimming took 3 bases from V and 7 from J; bases not matched to a gene: 16. CDR3 length: 17 amino acids. The germline CDR1 and CDR2 sequences are SGHDT and YYEEEE.

V gene TRBV28 combines with J gene TRBJ1-1; 7 nucleotides agree with TRBD1. Trimming took 3 bases from V and 5 from J; bases not matched to a gene: 12. The CDR3 is 16 residues long. Germline V lookup: CDR1 MDHEN, CDR2 SYDVKM. CDR3 loop: CASSFQKTGRVTEAFF. The CDR3 region has the DNA TGTGCCAGCAGTTTCCAAAAGACAGGGCGGGTTACTGAAGCTTTCTTT.

The table lists this clone with a few counts. The chain carries TRBV7-9 and TRBJ1-2, with 7 bases lining up with TRBD1. The V gene's germline CDR1 is SEHNR and CDR2 FQNEAQ (reference sequence). The CDR3 extends over 13 amino acids. Germline trimming cut 5 bases from V and 4 bases from J; bases unmatched to any gene: 4. CDR3 nucleotides: TGTGCCAGCAGCCCGGGGGACAGCTATGGCTACACCTTC. Its protein product is CASSPGDSYGYTF.

This clone was seen more than once but under ten times. The genes are TRBV28 and TRBJ2-7, with 8 bases aligning to TRBD2. Germline lookup yields CDR1 MDHEN and CDR2 SYDVKM. The CDR3 loop spans 12 amino acids. V shed 6 bases, J shed 4 bases, and the junction held 2 bases outside the gene matches. CDR3 sequence (DNA): TGTGCCAGCAGGGGACTAGTGTACGAGCAGTACTTC. Protein sequence: CASRGLVYEQYF.

The genes are TRBV10-1 and TRBJ2-2; 7 bases agree with TRBD1. The CDR3 consists of 14 residues. Trimming at V came to 5 bases and at J to 5 bases, leaving 5 bases not matched to a gene. Germline assignment: CDR1 WNHNN and CDR2 SYGVQD (reference sequence). Here the CDR3 DNA reads TGCGCCAGCAGTCCCCGACAGGGTACCGGGGAGCTGTTTTTT. It is translated as CASSPRQGTGELFF.

The rearrangement uses TRBV6-5 and TRBJ2-7; D not resolved. Looked up from germline, CDR1 is MNHEY and CDR2 is SVGAGI. V was pared by 2 bases and J by 6 bases, with 5 bases between. The CDR3 has 11 residues. In DNA form, the CDR3 reads TGTGCCAGCAGTTACCAACTCGAGCAGTACTTC. Protein product: CASSYQLEQYF.

This rearrangement joins TRBV9 to TRBJ1-2, with D possibly TRBD1 on 5 matching bases. The CDR3 sequence is 11 residues long. Trimming shortened V by 3 bases and J by 10 bases, and 10 bases separated the two germline ends. Germline loops: CDR1 SGDLS, CDR2 YYNGEE. The CDR3 region is CASSGQTDYTF. CDR3 bases: TGTGCCAGCAGCGGACAGACAGACTACACCTTC.

The CDR3 reads CASSALAGGRTDTQYF. CDR3 nucleotides: TGTGCCAGCAGCGCCCTAGCGGGAGGGCGCACAGATACGCAGTATTTT. J is TRBJ2-3 and V is TRBV9; 12 bases match TRBD2. The CDR3 loop spans 16 amino acids. V dropped 3 bases and J dropped 1; count of bases not matched to a gene: 3. Germline V gene lookup returns CDR1 SGDLS and CDR2 YYNGEE.

This clone has more than one count but fewer than ten. The chain employs TRBV11-3 and TRBJ2-1, with TRBD2 matching 12 bases. The CDR3 loop spans 16 amino acids. Germline V gene sequence: CDR1 SGHNT, CDR2 YENEEA. The V gene end was trimmed by 5 bases and the J gene end by 2 bases; junction bases not matched to a gene: 4. DNA of the CDR3: TGTGCCAGCAGCCCCGGACTAGCGGGGACCTACAATGAGCAGTTCTTC. It translates to CASSPGLAGTYNEQFF. The full variable domain, its missing parts supplied by reference TRBV11-3 and TRBJ2-1, is EAGVVQSPRYKIIEKKQPVAFWCNPISGHNTLYWYLQNLGQGPELLIRYENEEAVDDSQLPKDRFSAERLKGVDSTLKIQPAELGDSAVYLCASSPGLAGTYNEQFFGPGTRLTVL.

CDR3 in amino acids: CASSSRDSSTGELFF. The CDR3 DNA is TGTGCCAGCAGCAGCCGGGACTCAAGCACCGGGGAGCTGTTTTTT. The chain uses TRBV7-8 and TRBJ2-2, with a tentative D call TRBD2 (6 bases). The CDR3 covers 15 residues. Germline-derived CDR1 and CDR2 are SGHVS and FQNEAQ. V was clipped by 5 bases and J by 4 bases, with 14 bases between them.

The gene calls are TRBV9 and TRBJ2-7; no firm D call. The CDR3 extends over 13 amino acids. The V and J ends lost 0 bases and 6 bases respectively, with 10 bases between them. Germline V gene data show CDR1 as SGDLS and CDR2 as YYNGEE. The DNA of the CDR3 is TGTGCCAGCAGCGTAGTCCCTGGGCGCGAGCAGTACTTC. This gives the protein CASSVVPGREQYF.

This sequence joins TRBV6-2 or TRBV6-3 and TRBJ1-5; D possibly corresponds to TRBD1 (6 bases). The germline V gene has CDR1 MNHEY and CDR2 SVGEGT. V lost 2 bases and J lost 1, with 15 bases in between. This CDR3 is built from 17 residues. The chain's CDR3 is CASSYQGTGWSNQPQHF. The DNA for the CDR3 is TGTGCCAGCAGTTACCAGGGGACGGGTTGGAGCAATCAGCCCCAGCATTTT.